What follows is one T cell receptor (beta chain) and its context. The antigen remains unidentified. The sample comes from a study of T-cell memory formation after mild COVID-19. Study details: TCR clusters were largely donor specific.

This CDR3 spans 16 amino acids. Germline CDR1 and CDR2: SEHNR and FQNEAQ (reference sequence). V gave up 1 base and J gave up 5 bases; unmatched junction bases: 7. 5'RACE primed from the constant segment yielded TCR alpha and TCR beta cDNA libraries bearing sample barcodes and UMIs. TCRdb itself ran the 5' RACE reads through MiXCR, one entry per CDR3 protein. The table lists 450,000 to 650,000 distinct CDR3 sequences, roughly 21% of them singletons, with roughly 8.1% in the top ten. The study's findings and limits: Whereas later expanders leaned CD4+, clones contracting day 15 to 85 showed a balanced CD4/CD8 makeup.

What was sequenced was PBMCs or a T cell subset sorted from them (not recorded which). V gene TRBV7-9 combines with J gene TRBJ2-7; 11 bases map to TRBD2. This clonotype was obtained from an adult woman who had mild COVID-19 (a few samples of this study predate the infection). Cell type and time point are not known. This chain's CDR3 is CASSLELTSGADEQYF. CDR3 DNA sequence: TGTGCCAGCAGCTTAGAGTTGACTAGCGGGGCCGACGAGCAGTACTTC.